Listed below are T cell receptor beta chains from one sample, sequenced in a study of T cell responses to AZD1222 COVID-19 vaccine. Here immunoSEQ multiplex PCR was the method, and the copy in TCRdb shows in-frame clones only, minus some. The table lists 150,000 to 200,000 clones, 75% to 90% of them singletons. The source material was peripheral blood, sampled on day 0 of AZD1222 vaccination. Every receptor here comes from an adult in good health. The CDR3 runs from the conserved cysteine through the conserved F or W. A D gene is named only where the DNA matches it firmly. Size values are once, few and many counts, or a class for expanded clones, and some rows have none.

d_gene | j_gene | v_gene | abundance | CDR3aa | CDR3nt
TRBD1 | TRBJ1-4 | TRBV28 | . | CASLPPGQGNEKLFF | TGTGCCAGTCTACCCCCGGGACAGGGGAATGAAAAACTGTTTTTT
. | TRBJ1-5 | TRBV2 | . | CASSETGSNQPQHF | TGTGCCAGCAGCGAAACGGGGAGCAATCAGCCCCAGCATTTT
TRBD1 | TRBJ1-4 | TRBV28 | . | CASSSGTGIGEKLFF | TGTGCCAGCAGTTCGGGGACAGGGATCGGGGAAAAACTGTTTTTT
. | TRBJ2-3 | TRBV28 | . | CASLPPGSSTDTQYF | TGTGCCAGTTTACCCCCTGGGTCCAGCACAGATACGCAGTATTTT
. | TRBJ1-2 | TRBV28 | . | CASSSLGGRTIWGSYTF | TGTGCCAGCAGCTCGCTCGGGGGGAGAACGATATGGGGGAGCTACACCTTC
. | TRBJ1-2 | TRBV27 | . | CASSLASNYGYTF | TGTGCCAGCAGTTTGGCGAGCAACTATGGCTACACCTTC
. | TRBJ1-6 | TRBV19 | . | CASSIRSGSYNSPLHF | TGTGCCAGTAGTATCCGTTCAGGCTCCTATAATTCACCCCTCCACTTT
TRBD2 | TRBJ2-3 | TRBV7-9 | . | CASSLLSGGLSGDTQYF | TGTGCCAGCAGCCTACTTAGCGGGGGGTTGTCGGGAGATACGCAGTATTTT
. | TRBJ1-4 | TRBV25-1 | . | CASTQAGSNEKLFF | TGTGCCAGCACTCAGGCCGGGTCTAATGAAAAACTGTTTTTT
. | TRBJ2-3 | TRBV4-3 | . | CASSQEPYSTDTQYF | TGCGCCAGCAGCCAAGAACCCTACAGCACAGATACGCAGTATTTT
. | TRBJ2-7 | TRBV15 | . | CATSREQGAYEQYF | TGTGCCACCAGCAGAGAACAGGGAGCCTACGAGCAGTACTTC
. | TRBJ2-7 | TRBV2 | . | CASSERGDYEQYF | TGTGCCAGCAGTGAACGAGGGGACTACGAGCAGTACTTC
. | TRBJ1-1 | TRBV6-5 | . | CASSYRMNTEAFF | TGTGCCAGCAGTTACAGGATGAACACTGAAGCTTTCTTT
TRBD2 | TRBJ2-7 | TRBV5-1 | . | CASSSGTSGGAVYEQYF | TGCGCCAGCAGCTCGGGGACTAGCGGGGGGGCAGTCTACGAGCAGTACTTC
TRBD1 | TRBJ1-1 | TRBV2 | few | CASSNTWTGNTEAFF | TGTGCCAGCAGTAACACCTGGACAGGGAACACTGAAGCTTTCTTT
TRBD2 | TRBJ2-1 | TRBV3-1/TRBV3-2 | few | CASSQDAGVLYNEQFF | TGTGCCAGCAGCCAAGATGCGGGGGTCCTCTACAATGAGCAGTTCTTC
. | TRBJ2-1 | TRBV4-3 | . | CASSQDETSYNEQFF | TGCGCCAGCAGCCAAGATGAGACCTCCTACAATGAGCAGTTCTTC